The source of this T cell receptor (beta chain) is a study of T-cell reconstitution after alpha-beta-depleted transplantation in children. CDR1 LGHNA and CDR2 YSLEER come from the germline V gene. V was shortened by 3 bases and J by 2 bases, with 6 bases between the two germline ends. This CDR3 is built from 13 residues. Unique molecular identifiers were used in preparing the TCRbeta library. TCRdb reprocessed the PCR reads with MiXCR, giving one entry per CDR3 protein. The repertoire holds 490,000 or so distinct CDR3 sequences, roughly an eighth seen once, with 4.5% to 6% in the top ten. The chain combines TRBV4-3 with TRBJ2-3, with unresolved D. This sequence originates from a human donor who donated a stem cell graft to a child with combined immunodeficiency. Sequencing was performed on PBMCs from the stem cell graft donor, taken from the stem cell graft. The CDR3, as DNA: TGCGCCAGCAGCCAGGTCCTCACAGATACGCAGTATTTT. Translated, it gives CASSQVLTDTQYF.